The rows below give T cell receptor beta chains drawn from one sample of a study of T cell responses to AZD1222 COVID-19 vaccine. Only in-frame clones appear in the TCRdb table, and some are missing; sequencing was by immunoSEQ multiplex PCR. The table lists 100,000 to 150,000 clones, approximately 80% of them singletons. Source: peripheral blood, taken 28 days after the second AZD1222 dose. The receptors derive from an adult who received the AZD1222 COVID-19 vaccine. Both conserved end residues are part of each CDR3.

V	J	CDR3
TRBV27	TRBJ1-1	CASSEGWRAFF
TRBV6-6	TRBJ2-7	CASSPGVGKSLSSYEQYF
TRBV10-1	TRBJ2-3	CASSSTATLSADTQYF
TRBV28	TRBJ1-5	CASSFGQRNQPQHF
TRBV28	TRBJ1-1	CASRRDRGRKNTEAFF
TRBV4-3	TRBJ1-1	CASSQVEGLATEAFF
TRBV9	TRBJ2-3	CASSVADLLTDTQYF
TRBV19	TRBJ2-3	CASTPPGSTDTQYF
TRBV7-2	TRBJ1-1	CASSSQGRFAEAFF
TRBV5-1	TRBJ1-3	CASSLQGFGNTIYF
TRBV9	TRBJ1-1	CASSLGFEPNTEAFF
TRBV14	TRBJ1-4	CASNPRDRAPATNEKLFF
TRBV6-2/TRBV6-3	TRBJ1-5	CASSYSTYKFPGEPQHF
TRBV21-1	TRBJ1-5	CASSKHGTGLFQPQHF
TRBV28	TRBJ1-2	CASSLSRDPYGYTF
TRBV2	TRBJ2-4	CASSDGDYKNIQYF
TRBV7-3	TRBJ2-3	CASSPLLVLRGGITDTQYF
TRBV10-3	TRBJ1-1	CAISDGGLGAEAFF
TRBV28	TRBJ1-5	CASSIGQAGNQPQHF
TRBV9	TRBJ2-7	CASSVEDSFYEQYF
TRBV7-3	TRBJ2-1	CASSRDSQLGEQFF
TRBV18	TRBJ1-6	CASSPGVSGNSPLHF
TRBV6-2/TRBV6-3	TRBJ1-5	CASSYKNSNQPQHF
TRBV13	TRBJ2-1	CASSLETGEQFF
TRBV4-2	TRBJ1-2	CASSLGGTEAGLYGYTF
TRBV6-5	TRBJ2-7	CASKRGDSSYEQYF
TRBV3-1/TRBV3-2	TRBJ1-2	CASSQEARGDYGYTF
TRBV24-1	TRBJ2-3	CATSDPRSRGTDTQYF
TRBV9	TRBJ1-2	CASTYTGSYGYTF
TRBV4-1	TRBJ1-3	CASSQPRASASSGNTIYF